Included here is one TCR beta chain sequence, with context. The sample is drawn from a study of blood T cell repertoires in COVID-19. Looking at the study overall: T cells, B-cell-depleted T cells, or PBMCs supplied cDNA or gDNA.

V shed 2 bases, J shed 1 base, and the junction held 7 bases outside the gene matches. In germline, CDR1 is LNHDA, CDR2 SQIVND (reference sequence). CDR3 length: 16 amino acids. Produced via immunoSEQ multiplex PCR; TCRdb's table is partial and in-frame only. The sample shows about 74,000 clones, approximately 90% of them seen only once. The sample comprised peripheral blood. This TCR was sampled from a man aged 50 or older with COVID-19, enrolled during active disease. The chain couples TRBV19 to TRBJ2-5, with 7 bases fitting TRBD2. The CDR3 nucleotides are TGTGCCAGTAGTATATCGGTAGCGGGCCCCCAAGAGACCCAGTACTTC. It translates to CASSISVAGPQETQYF.